The 7 T cell receptor beta chains below all came from one sample that was sequenced in a study of cytomegalovirus exposure and HLA in healthy donors. This PCR relied on a set of 60 Vbeta primers and 13 Jbeta primers. Profiled with immunoSEQ multiplex PCR; TCRdb holds only in-frame clones, not every one. The sample records under 150,000 clones, approximately 80% being singletons. The sample taken for sequencing was PBMCs. The receptors come from a woman in her thirties or forties in good health and CMV-seronegative.

This chain uses TRBV28 with TRBJ2-3; D is perhaps TRBD1 (5 bases). Trimming took off 5 bases at V and 0 bases at J, with 12 bases between the two ends. Germline CDR1 MDHEN, CDR2 SYDVKM. The CDR3 totals 15 residues. CDR3 protein: CASSGAVGSTDTQYF. CDR3 sequence (DNA): TGTGCCAGCAGTGGGGCCGTGGGAAGCACAGATACGCAGTATTTT.

J is TRBJ2-7 and V is TRBV28; the match to TRBD1 covers 7 bases. The germline V gene has CDR1 MDHEN and CDR2 SYDVKM. The CDR3 covers 12 residues. The ends lost 6 bases at V and 1 base at J; junction bases unmatched: 0. The CDR3 DNA reads TGTGCCAGCAGGGGACAGTCCTACGAGCAGTACTTC. Protein product: CASRGQSYEQYF.

Here the CDR3 DNA reads TGTGCCAGCAGCGTAGGCGACAGGAGACCCTACGAGCAGTACTTC. Translated: CASSVGDRRPYEQYF. The V and J genes are TRBV9 and TRBJ2-7; possibly TRBD1 for D (6 bases). In germline, CDR1 is SGDLS, CDR2 YYNGEE. The CDR3 has 15 amino acids. Trimming cost V 0 bases and J 2 bases, with 12 bases left between them. Full variable domain (missing parts from reference TRBV9 and TRBJ2-7): DSGVTQTPKHLITATGQRVTLRCSPRSGDLSVYWYQQSLDQGLQFLIQYYNGEERAKGNILERFSAQQFPDLHSELNLSSLELGDSALYFCASSVGDRRPYEQYFGPGTRLTVT.

The chain uses TRBV6-1 and TRBJ1-1, with 11 nucleotides matching TRBD1. Germline V gives CDR1 MNHNS, CDR2 SASEGT. The CDR3 spans 14 residues. Unmatched junction bases numbered 5, after V lost 8 bases and J lost 3 bases. The CDR3 DNA follows: TGTGCCAGCCGAGGACAGGGGGCAGACACTGAAGCTTTCTTT. Its protein is CASRGQGADTEAFF.

The gene calls are TRBV19 and TRBJ2-3; 9 positions match TRBD1. Trimming at V came to 6 bases and at J to 4 bases, leaving 2 bases not matched to a gene. This CDR3 has 13 residues. Looked up from germline, CDR1 is LNHDA and CDR2 is SQIVND (reference sequence). CDR3 loop: CASRTGGADTQYF. The CDR3 region has the DNA TGTGCCAGTAGAACAGGGGGCGCAGATACGCAGTATTTT.

The CDR3 is CASSTPQNTEAFF. CDR3 in DNA: TGTGCCAGCAGTACACCACAGAACACTGAAGCTTTCTTT. The V gene is TRBV7-9, the J gene TRBJ1-1; D is unclear. The CDR3 is made up of 13 amino acids. CDR1 and CDR2 from the germline V gene are SEHNR and FQNEAQ (reference sequence). V was pared by 6 bases and J by 1 base, with 9 bases between.

This chain uses TRBV27 with TRBJ1-3, with D unclear. CDR1 MNHEY and CDR2 SMNVEV come from the germline V gene (reference sequence). V was pared by 5 bases and J by 3 bases, with 8 bases between. This CDR3 has 13 amino acids. The CDR3, as DNA: TGTGCCAGCAGTGACACGTATGGAAACACCATATATTTT. It specifies CASSDTYGNTIYF.